This T cell receptor beta chain was captured by sequencing in a study of blood T cell repertoires in COVID-19. For the study at large: Acute and convalescent COVID-19 samples came from the United States, Italy and Spain. T cells, B-cell-depleted T cells, or PBMCs supplied cDNA or gDNA.

Per the authors' pipeline: Estimation of nucleated cell counts was performed using reference gene primer amplification. TCRdb keeps only in-frame clones here, not all; method: immunoSEQ multiplex PCR. V and J calls and clone size are those listed in that table; D and trimming were worked out from the DNA. The table shows around 210,000 clones, with around nine tenths occurring only once. After removal of 6 bases from V and 8 bases from J, the junction contained 2 bases not matched to a gene. The CDR3 covers 12 residues. This clone was counted a single time. Followed longitudinally, the Seattle patients had been enrolled during active infection.

The V call is TRBV12-3 or TRBV12-4, the J call TRBJ1-2, with 11 bases that match TRBD1. The sample taken for sequencing was peripheral blood. The receptor comes from a man aged 45-60 years with COVID-19, enrolled during active disease. This CDR3 reads CASSGTGGGYTF. Here the CDR3 DNA reads TGTGCCAGCAGCGGGACAGGGGGAGGCTACACCTTC.